One sample yielded the 13 T cell receptor beta chains listed below, sequenced in a study of EBV T-cell therapy then PD-1 blockade in nasopharyngeal carcinoma (dated by TCRdb to the early 2020s). Their cognate antigens are unknown. The label giving this sample's treatment or condition can be read as: AdE1-LMPpoly-expanded autologous EBV-specific T-cell therapy followed by anti-PD-1 nivolumab. The library was obtained by the immunoSEQ multiplex PCR assay. The immuneACCESS repertoire file appears here via TCRdb, limited to in-frame rearrangements. These files lack a portion of the clones; in checked studies, under half of the deficit traces to unresolved V genes, and the cause of the others is not known. This sample lists tens of thousands of clones; 82% were detected once. The top ten clonotypes cover roughly 26% of the sample. The sequences come from CD8+ T cells from blood, collected at day -245 from a patient whose treatment included autologous EBV-specific T cells and nivolumab. The receptors shown here come from a man aged 40-55 years with nasopharyngeal carcinoma.

The chain combines TRBV27 with TRBJ1-1; tentative D call: TRBD1 (6 bases). V shed 5 bases and J shed 10 bases, with 14 bases lying between them. The CDR3 consists of 12 residues. In germline, CDR1 is MNHEY, CDR2 SMNVEV (reference sequence). The CDR3 bases are TGTGCCAGCAGTCCCACAGGGAGGGCAGCTTTCTTT. The encoded protein is CASSPTGRAAFF.

The J gene is TRBJ2-5, the V gene TRBV5-6; TRBD2 is a possible D gene (5 bases). V lost 4 bases, J lost 5 bases, and 12 bases lay in between. CDR3 size: 13 residues. Germline CDR1 and CDR2: SGHDT and YYEEEE. CDR3 region: CASSTGWGETQYF. The DNA of the CDR3 is TGTGCCAGCAGCACGGGGTGGGGTGAGACCCAGTACTTC.

In this sample, this clone turned up a few times. The J gene is TRBJ1-6, the V gene TRBV6-5, with D maybe TRBD1 (5 bases). The CDR3 totals 14 residues. The germline CDR1 and CDR2 sequences are MNHEY and SVGAGI. V lost 7 bases, J lost 7 bases, and 14 bases lay in between. CDR3 DNA: TGTGCCAGCAAGGAGTCCAGGGAGAATTCACCCCTCCACTTT. Encoded protein: CASKESRENSPLHF.

This clone was recorded a few times. A much larger clone sits a single nucleotide away, making a read error possible. The sample contains more than one DNA sequence encoding this CDR3. The chain joins TRBV9 to TRBJ2-7; D might be TRBD2 (7 bases). The germline V and J ends were trimmed by 5 bases and 9 bases, with 24 bases remaining between them. CDR1 and CDR2 (germline): SGDLS, YYNGEE. The CDR3 runs 15 residues. In nucleotides, the CDR3 is TGTGCCAGCAGTGCGTGGGGGGGGCCCTCGTATAGGCAGTACTTC. It encodes CASSAWGGPSYRQYF.

The gene calls are TRBV25-1 and TRBJ1-2; D is unresolved. The CDR3 length is 14 residues. CDR1 MGHDK and CDR2 SYGVNS come from the germline V gene. Deletions cut 0 bases from V and 1 base from J, with 6 bases between. CDR3 in DNA: TGTGCCAGCAGTGAATACTACGGTAACTATGGCTACACCTTC. The encoded protein is CASSEYYGNYGYTF.

The rearrangement uses TRBV2 and TRBJ1-4; D remains unclear. CDR1 and CDR2 (germline): SNHLY, FYNNEI. The V gene lost 7 bases and the J gene lost 0 bases, with 12 bases spanning the gap. The CDR3 runs 15 residues. CDR3 residues: CASNRKDATNEKLFF. In DNA, the CDR3 is TGTGCCAGCAACCGAAAGGATGCAACTAATGAAAAACTGTTTTTT. Variable domain in full (rest from reference TRBV2 and TRBJ1-4): EPEVTQTPSHQVTQMGQEVILRCVPISNHLYFYWYRQILGQKVEFLVSFYNNEISEKSEIFDDQFSVERPDGSNFTLKIRSTKLEDSAMYFCASNRKDATNEKLFFGSGTQLSVL.

This clone was observed a single time. The V and J genes are TRBV5-4 and TRBJ2-4, with TRBD1 matching 8 bases. Trimming took 10 bases from V and 5 from J; bases not matched to a gene: 5. This CDR3 is 12 amino acids long. Germline lookup yields CDR1 SGHNT and CDR2 YYREEE (reference sequence). This chain's CDR3 is CASQGAENIQYF. The DNA for the CDR3 is TGTGCCTCGCAGGGGGCGGAAAACATTCAGTACTTC.

The V and J genes are TRBV11-2 and TRBJ2-5; no clear D gene. Looked up from germline, CDR1 is SGHAT and CDR2 is FQNNGV. V was clipped by 1 base and J by 3 bases, with 9 bases between them. This CDR3 spans 14 amino acids. The CDR3 nucleotides read TGTGCCAGCAGCTTAGGGGCGAGGAAAGAGACCCAGTACTTC. It specifies CASSLGARKETQYF.

This sequence joins TRBV6-6 and TRBJ2-7; 9 bases agree with TRBD1. J gave up 4 bases and V 2 bases, and 3 bases lay outside the gene matches. The germline V gene encodes CDR1 MNHNY and CDR2 SVGAGI (reference sequence). The CDR3 covers 14 residues. DNA of the CDR3: TGTGCCAGCAGTTACACAGGGGGCAGTTACGAGCAGTACTTC. Translating it yields CASSYTGGSYEQYF.

The chain combines TRBV7-9 with TRBJ1-2, with 8 bases matching TRBD1. Germline values: CDR1 SEHNR, CDR2 FQNEAQ (reference sequence). The CDR3 consists of 16 residues. V trimming: 1 base; J trimming: 4 bases; junction bases outside the gene matches: 8. CDR3 region: CASSLGGQGRGYGYTF. The DNA for the CDR3 is TGTGCCAGCAGCTTAGGAGGACAGGGTAGAGGCTATGGCTACACCTTC.

This CDR3 is CASSPLDRTNNSPLHF. The CDR3, as DNA: TGTGCCAGCAGCCCTTTGGACAGGACGAATAATTCACCCCTCCACTTT. The V call is TRBV9, the J call TRBJ1-6; 7 bases fit TRBD1. Per the germline V gene, CDR1 is SGDLS and CDR2 is YYNGEE. This CDR3 has 16 residues. Losses at the gene ends were 4 bases for V and 5 bases for J; bases not matched to a gene: 9.

The V and J genes are TRBV6-4 and TRBJ1-3; D ambiguous. The V gene lost 8 bases and the J gene lost 3 bases, with 20 bases spanning the gap. CDR1 MRHNA and CDR2 SNTAGT come from the germline V gene. The CDR3 length is 16 residues. DNA for the CDR3: TGTGCCAGCGAGACCTCGCAGGACCTCTTTGGAAACACCATATATTTT. This sequence encodes CASETSQDLFGNTIYF.

This clone was counted a single time. The J gene is TRBJ2-7, the V gene TRBV11-2; TRBD1 agrees at 7 bases. V gave up 4 bases and J gave up 3 bases; unmatched junction bases: 12. The CDR3 spans 16 residues. CDR1 is SGHAT, CDR2 FQNNGV, per germline. Here the CDR3 reads CASSSQLRQGLYEQYF. The DNA for the CDR3 is TGTGCCAGCAGCTCTCAACTAAGACAGGGCCTCTACGAGCAGTACTTC.